The source of this TCR beta chain is a study of control samples from healthy donors and cancer patients. Sequencing was performed with immunoSEQ multiplex PCR; in TCRdb, only in-frame clones are kept and a portion is missing. The sample carries approximately 46,000 clones, around nine tenths recorded once. CDR1 and CDR2 (germline): SNHLY, FYNNEI. This CDR3 has 16 amino acids. The germline V and J ends were trimmed by 1 base and 9 bases, with 16 bases remaining between them. V gene TRBV2 combines with J gene TRBJ1-6; TRBD1 might be the D (6 bases). The TCR was taken from a man aged 25-40 years with colorectal cancer. The sequencing sample was made of PBMCs. CDR3 amino acids: CASSEEGDLAGSPLHF. CDR3 DNA sequence: TGTGCCAGCAGTGAAGAGGGGGACTTGGCCGGTTCACCCCTCCACTTT.